This is a list of T cell receptor beta chains from one sample in a study of regulatory T cells in long-lasting Graves disease. TCRdb redid the calling of the multiplex PCR reads with MiXCR, one entry per CDR3 protein. The repertoire includes about 470,000 distinct CDR3 sequences, less than 25% of them detected once, and less than 9% sits in the top ten. The sample here was peripheral blood mononuclear cells (PBMCs), taken when the disease was refractory, from a patient treated with antithyroid drugs. These receptors all stem from a female donor with Graves disease. Both conserved end residues are part of each CDR3. The D gene is left open where the match is weak. Clone size appears in some rows only: once, few, many, or a class for an expanded clone.

clone_size: many; d_call: TRBD2; v_call: TRBV11-1; j_call: TRBJ2-7; cdr3_aa: CASSLAEGGSSYEQYF; cdr3_nt: TGTGCCAGCAGCTTAGCAGAAGGCGGGAGCTCCTACGAGCAGTACTTC
clone_size: many; d_call: .; v_call: TRBV12-3/TRBV12-4; j_call: TRBJ2-2; cdr3_aa: CASRREADRTGELFF; cdr3_nt: TGTGCCAGCAGGAGGGAAGCGGACCGCACCGGGGAGCTGTTTTTT
clone_size: .; d_call: .; v_call: TRBV6-2/TRBV6-3; j_call: TRBJ2-1; cdr3_aa: CASSLLARYNEQFF; cdr3_nt: TGTGCCAGCAGTTTACTAGCTAGATACAATGAGCAGTTCTTC
clone_size: many; d_call: TRBD1; v_call: TRBV11-2; j_call: TRBJ2-7; cdr3_aa: CASSSNRGSYEQYF; cdr3_nt: TGTGCCAGCAGCTCGAACAGGGGTTCCTACGAGCAGTACTTC
clone_size: many; d_call: .; v_call: TRBV28; j_call: TRBJ1-1; cdr3_aa: CASSYGLLMNTEAFF; cdr3_nt: TGTGCCAGCAGTTACGGACTGCTCATGAACACTGAAGCTTTCTTT
clone_size: .; d_call: TRBD2; v_call: TRBV10-3; j_call: TRBJ2-7; cdr3_aa: CAIISSGTTGEQYF; cdr3_nt: TGTGCCATCATTTCTAGCGGGACAACGGGCGAGCAGTACTTC
clone_size: .; d_call: TRBD2; v_call: TRBV20-1; j_call: TRBJ2-7; cdr3_aa: CSARGGTVTSGRATLEQYF; cdr3_nt: TGCAGTGCTAGGGGAGGGACAGTAACTAGCGGGAGGGCTACCCTCGAGCAGTACTTC
clone_size: many; d_call: .; v_call: TRBV11-2; j_call: TRBJ2-5; cdr3_aa: CASSSSQTGRVETQYF; cdr3_nt: TGTGCCAGCAGCTCATCTCAGACTGGTAGAGTCGAGACCCAGTACTTC
clone_size: many; d_call: .; v_call: TRBV30; j_call: TRBJ2-2; cdr3_aa: CAWSSYEGTGELFF; cdr3_nt: TGTGCCTGGAGTAGCTATGAAGGAACCGGGGAGCTGTTTTTT
clone_size: few; d_call: .; v_call: TRBV19; j_call: TRBJ2-5; cdr3_aa: CASSTRSAGTQYF; cdr3_nt: TGTGCCAGTAGTACGCGGAGCGCGGGGACCCAGTACTTC
clone_size: .; d_call: .; v_call: TRBV30; j_call: TRBJ1-2; cdr3_aa: CAWSGGHGGYTF; cdr3_nt: TGTGCCTGGAGTGGCGGACACGGAGGCTACACCTTC
clone_size: many; d_call: .; v_call: TRBV5-6; j_call: TRBJ2-5; cdr3_aa: CASRARTRQETQYF; cdr3_nt: TGTGCCAGCAGGGCCCGGACGAGACAAGAGACCCAGTACTTC
clone_size: many; d_call: .; v_call: TRBV27; j_call: TRBJ2-7; cdr3_aa: CASSLSLAAPYYEQYF; cdr3_nt: TGTGCCAGCAGTTTATCACTGGCGGCCCCATACTACGAGCAGTACTTC
clone_size: few; d_call: .; v_call: TRBV5-5; j_call: TRBJ2-5; cdr3_aa: CASSFGGRGETQYF; cdr3_nt: TGTGCCAGCAGCTTCGGAGGCCGGGGGGAGACCCAGTACTTC
clone_size: .; d_call: .; v_call: TRBV7-2; j_call: TRBJ1-1; cdr3_aa: CASSLYPGNEAFF; cdr3_nt: TGTGCCAGCAGCTTGTATCCGGGGAATGAAGCTTTCTTT